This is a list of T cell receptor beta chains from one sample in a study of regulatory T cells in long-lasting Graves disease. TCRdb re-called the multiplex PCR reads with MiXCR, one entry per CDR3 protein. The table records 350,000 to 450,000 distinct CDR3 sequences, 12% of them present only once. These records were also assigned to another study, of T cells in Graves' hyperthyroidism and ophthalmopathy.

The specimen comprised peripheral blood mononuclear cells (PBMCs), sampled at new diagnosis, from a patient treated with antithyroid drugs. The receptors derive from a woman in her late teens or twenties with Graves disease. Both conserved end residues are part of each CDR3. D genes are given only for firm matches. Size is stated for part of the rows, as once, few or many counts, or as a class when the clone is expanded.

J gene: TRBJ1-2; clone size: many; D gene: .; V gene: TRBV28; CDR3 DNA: TGTGCCAGCAGTTCAACGGCAGGGTATTATGGCTACACCTTC; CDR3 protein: CASSSTAGYYGYTF
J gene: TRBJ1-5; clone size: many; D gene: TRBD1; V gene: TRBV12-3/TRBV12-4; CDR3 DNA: TGTGCCAGCAGAACCCGGGGGAGGGGGCTGATCGGCAATCAGCCCCAGCATTTT; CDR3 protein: CASRTRGRGLIGNQPQHF
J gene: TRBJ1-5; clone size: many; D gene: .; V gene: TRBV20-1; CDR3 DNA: TGCAGTGCTAGAGATCCCGGATTTAGCAATCAGCCCCAGCATTTT; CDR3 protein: CSARDPGFSNQPQHF
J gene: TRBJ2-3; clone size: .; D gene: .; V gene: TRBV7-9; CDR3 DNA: TGTGCCAGCAGCTTAGGATTAGCGTATATTACAGATACGCAGTATTTT; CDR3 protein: CASSLGLAYITDTQYF
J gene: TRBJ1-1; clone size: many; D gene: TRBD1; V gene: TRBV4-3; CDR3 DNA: TGCGCCAGCAGCCAAGATGGGACAGGCGCCACTGAAGCTTTCTTT; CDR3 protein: CASSQDGTGATEAFF
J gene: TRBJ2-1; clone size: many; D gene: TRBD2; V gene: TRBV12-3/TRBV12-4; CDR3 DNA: TGTGCCAGCAGTTCTAAGCGGGGTAATGAGCAGTTCTTC; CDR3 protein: CASSSKRGNEQFF
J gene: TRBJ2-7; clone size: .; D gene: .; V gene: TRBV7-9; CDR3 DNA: TGTGCCAGCAGCTTAGGAGTTAACTCCTACGAGCAGTACTTC; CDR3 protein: CASSLGVNSYEQYF
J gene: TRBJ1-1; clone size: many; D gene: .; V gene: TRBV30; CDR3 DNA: TGTGCCTGGAGAATGAACACTGAAGCTTTCTTT; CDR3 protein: CAWRMNTEAFF
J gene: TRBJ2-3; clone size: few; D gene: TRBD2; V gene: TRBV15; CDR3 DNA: TGTGCCACCAGCAGAGACCTAAGCTATGCGGGGCGGGGGGCAGATACGCAGTATTTT; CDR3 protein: CATSRDLSYAGRGADTQYF
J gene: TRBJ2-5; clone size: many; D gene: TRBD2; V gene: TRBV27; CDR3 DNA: TGTGCCAGCAGTTTCGCGGGACTAGCGGGGGGGGCCGAGACCCAGTACTTC; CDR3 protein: CASSFAGLAGGAETQYF
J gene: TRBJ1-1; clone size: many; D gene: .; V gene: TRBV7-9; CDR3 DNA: TGTGCCAGCAGAATCTCGGGGAGTTCTGAAGCTTTCTTT; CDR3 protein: CASRISGSSEAFF
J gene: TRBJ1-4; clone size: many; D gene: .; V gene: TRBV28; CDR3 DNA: TGTGCCAGCAGCGGGGGGCCCACTAATGAAAAACTGTTTTTT; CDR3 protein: CASSGGPTNEKLFF
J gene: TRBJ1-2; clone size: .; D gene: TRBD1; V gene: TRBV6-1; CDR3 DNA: TGTGCCAGCAGTGACCGGGACAGAGCTAACTATGGCTACACCTTC; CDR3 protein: CASSDRDRANYGYTF
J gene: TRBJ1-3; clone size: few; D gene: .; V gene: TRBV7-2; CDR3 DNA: TGTGCCAGCAGCTTAGGTCCGGGGCTAACTGGAAACACCATATATTTT; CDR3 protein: CASSLGPGLTGNTIYF
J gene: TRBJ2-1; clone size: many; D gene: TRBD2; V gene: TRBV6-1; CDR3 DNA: TGTGCCAGCAGCGAAGGACTAGCGGGGGCCAGCTCCTACAATGAGCAGTTCTTC; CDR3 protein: CASSEGLAGASSYNEQFF
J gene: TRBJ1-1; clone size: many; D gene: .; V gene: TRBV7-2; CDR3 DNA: TGTGCCAGCAGCTTATGGGCTGGGAACACTGAAGCTTTCTTT; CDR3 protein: CASSLWAGNTEAFF
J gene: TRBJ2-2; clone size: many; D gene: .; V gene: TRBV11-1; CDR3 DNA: TGTGCCAGCAGCCCCGTACGGGGGCACTCCGGGGAGCTGTTTTTT; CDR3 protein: CASSPVRGHSGELFF